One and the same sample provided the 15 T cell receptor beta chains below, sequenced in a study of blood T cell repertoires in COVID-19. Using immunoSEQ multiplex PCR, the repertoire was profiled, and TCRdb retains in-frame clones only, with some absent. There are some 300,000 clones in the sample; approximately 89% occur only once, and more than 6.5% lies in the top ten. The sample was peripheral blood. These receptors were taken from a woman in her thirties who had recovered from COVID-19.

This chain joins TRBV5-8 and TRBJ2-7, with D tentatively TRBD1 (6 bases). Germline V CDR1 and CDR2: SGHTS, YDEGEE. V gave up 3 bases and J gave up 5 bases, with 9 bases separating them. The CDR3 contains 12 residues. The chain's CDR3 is CASSWTEDEQYF. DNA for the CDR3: TGTGCCAGCAGCTGGACAGAGGACGAGCAGTACTTC.

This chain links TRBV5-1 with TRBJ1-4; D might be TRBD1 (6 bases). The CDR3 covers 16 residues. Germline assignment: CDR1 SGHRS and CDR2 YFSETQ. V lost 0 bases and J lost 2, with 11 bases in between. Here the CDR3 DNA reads TGCGCCAGCAGCTTGGGCAGGGGCAGGACTAATGAAAAACTGTTTTTT. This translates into CASSLGRGRTNEKLFF.

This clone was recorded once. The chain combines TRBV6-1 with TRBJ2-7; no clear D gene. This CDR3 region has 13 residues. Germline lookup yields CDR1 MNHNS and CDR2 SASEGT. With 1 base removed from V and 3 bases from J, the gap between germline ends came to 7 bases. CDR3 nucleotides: TGTGCCAGCAGTGAAGTGGCCAGCTACGAGCAGTACTTC. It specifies CASSEVASYEQYF.

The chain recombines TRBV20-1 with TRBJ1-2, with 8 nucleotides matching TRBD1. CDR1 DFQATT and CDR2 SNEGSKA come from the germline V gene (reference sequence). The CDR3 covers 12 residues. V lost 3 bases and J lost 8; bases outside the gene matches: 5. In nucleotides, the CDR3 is TGCAGTGCTAGTCCAGGGGGCTACGGCTACACCTTC. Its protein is CSASPGGYGYTF.

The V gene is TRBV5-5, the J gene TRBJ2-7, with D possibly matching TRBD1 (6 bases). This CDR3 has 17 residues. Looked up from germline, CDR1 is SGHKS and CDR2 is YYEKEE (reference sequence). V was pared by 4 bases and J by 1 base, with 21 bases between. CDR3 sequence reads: CASSRGKGIIFSYEQYF. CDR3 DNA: TGTGCCAGCAGCAGGGGGAAGGGGATCATTTTTTCCTACGAGCAGTACTTC.

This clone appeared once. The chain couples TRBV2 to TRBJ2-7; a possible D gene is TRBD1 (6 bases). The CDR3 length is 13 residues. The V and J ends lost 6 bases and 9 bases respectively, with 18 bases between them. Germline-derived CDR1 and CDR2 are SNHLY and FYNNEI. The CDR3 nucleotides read TGTGCCAGCAGCGACAGGAGTGACTCGACGCAGTACTTC. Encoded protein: CASSDRSDSTQYF.

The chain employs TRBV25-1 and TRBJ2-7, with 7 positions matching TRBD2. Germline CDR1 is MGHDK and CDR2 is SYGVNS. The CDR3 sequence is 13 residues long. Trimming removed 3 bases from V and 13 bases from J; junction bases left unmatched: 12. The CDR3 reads CASSDPMRDYTYF. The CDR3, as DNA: TGTGCCAGCAGTGACCCGATGAGGGACTATACCTACTTC.

The CDR3 spells CASSDVRGSGNTIYF. CDR3 bases: TGTGCCAGCAGTGATGTGCGGGGATCTGGAAACACCATATATTTT. The chain employs TRBV6-1 and TRBJ1-3; D is uncertain. With 3 bases removed from V and 1 base from J, the gap between germline ends came to 10 bases. This CDR3 comprises 15 residues. In germline, CDR1 is MNHNS, CDR2 SASEGT.

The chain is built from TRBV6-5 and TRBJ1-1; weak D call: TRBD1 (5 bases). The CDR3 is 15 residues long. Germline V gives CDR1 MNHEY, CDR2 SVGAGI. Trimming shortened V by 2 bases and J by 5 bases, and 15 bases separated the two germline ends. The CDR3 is CASSYPQEKGTEAFF. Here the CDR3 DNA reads TGTGCCAGCAGTTACCCACAGGAAAAAGGGACTGAAGCTTTCTTT.

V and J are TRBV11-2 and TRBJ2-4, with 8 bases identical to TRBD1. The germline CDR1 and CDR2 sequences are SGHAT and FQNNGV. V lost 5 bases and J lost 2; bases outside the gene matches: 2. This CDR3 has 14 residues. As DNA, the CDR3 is TGTGCCAGCAGCCGGACAGGGTCCAAAAACATTCAGTACTTC. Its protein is CASSRTGSKNIQYF.

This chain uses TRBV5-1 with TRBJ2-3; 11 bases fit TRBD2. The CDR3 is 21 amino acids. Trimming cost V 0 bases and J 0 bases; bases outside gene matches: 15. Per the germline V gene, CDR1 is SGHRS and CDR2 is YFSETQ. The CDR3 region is CASSLGLLAGGPDRSTDTQYF. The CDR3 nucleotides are TGCGCCAGCAGCTTGGGTCTCCTAGCGGGGGGCCCCGATCGAAGCACAGATACGCAGTATTTT. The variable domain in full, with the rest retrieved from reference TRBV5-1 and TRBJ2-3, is KAGVTQTPRYLIKTRGQQVTLSCSPISGHRSVSWYQQTPGQGLQFLFEYFSETQRNKGNFPGRFSGRQFSNSRSEMNVSTLELGDSALYLCASSLGLLAGGPDRSTDTQYFGPGTRLTVL.

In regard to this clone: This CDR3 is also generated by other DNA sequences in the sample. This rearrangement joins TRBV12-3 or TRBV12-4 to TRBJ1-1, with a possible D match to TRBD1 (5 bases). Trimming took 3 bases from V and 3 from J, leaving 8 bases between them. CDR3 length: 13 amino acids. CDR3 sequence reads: CASSLDIDTEAFF. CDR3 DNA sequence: TGTGCCAGCAGTTTGGACATCGACACTGAAGCTTTCTTT.

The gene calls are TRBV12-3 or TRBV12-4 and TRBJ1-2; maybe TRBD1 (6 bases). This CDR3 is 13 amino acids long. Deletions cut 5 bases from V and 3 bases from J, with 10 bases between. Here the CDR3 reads CASSTGIDYGYTF. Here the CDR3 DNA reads TGTGCCAGCAGTACAGGGATCGACTATGGCTACACCTTC.

The CDR3: CASRQGIGNTIYF. The CDR3 DNA sequence: TGTGCCAGCAGACAGGGTATTGGAAACACCATATATTTT. The V gene is TRBV28, the J gene TRBJ1-3, with D tentatively TRBD1 (6 bases). Germline loops: CDR1 MDHEN, CDR2 SYDVKM. CDR3 length: 13 residues. V gave up 6 bases and J gave up 3 bases, with 9 bases separating them.

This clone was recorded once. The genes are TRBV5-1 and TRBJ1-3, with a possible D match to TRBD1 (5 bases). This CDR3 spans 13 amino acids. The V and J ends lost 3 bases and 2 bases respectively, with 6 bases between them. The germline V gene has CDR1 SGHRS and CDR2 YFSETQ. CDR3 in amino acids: CASSWTTGNTIYF. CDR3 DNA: TGCGCCAGCAGCTGGACAACTGGAAACACCATATATTTT.